This record covers a single T cell receptor beta chain. The clone's antigen remains unknown. Base-call qualities are not available, and no considerably larger clone is one nucleotide away. The sample is drawn from a study of cytomegalovirus exposure and HLA in healthy donors (dated by TCRdb to about 2017). The study in broad terms: An earlier analysis of 587 of the donors reported around 280 Gb of sequence data and 95 million to 120 million unique TCR beta sequences obtained from some 170 million T cells. In a later analysis, previously published TCR beta repertoires from 670 or so donors were re-analyzed and high-resolution HLA genotyping was added so that TCR occurrence patterns could be studied. A separate validation cohort of 100 to 150 different subjects was used in addition to the approximately 610-subject first cohort. Every discovery cohort repertoire had been produced on one sequencing platform. Using immunosequencing, the study profiled T cell repertoires from fewer than 700 subjects and related those repertoires to cytomegalovirus serostatus. An early release that covered about 600 HLA-typed donors contained approximately 300 gigabases of sequencing data and around 80 million unique TCR sequences. Among approximately 370 genotyped donors of the cohort, an average of roughly 230,000 unique TCR beta nucleotide sequences was sequenced per donor, of which 15% to 20% were non-productive. Four or five DR-DQ haplotypes were handled as single units for association and clustering, since linkage in the cohort was strong. High-throughput TCR immunosequencing, statistical association of individual TCRs with disease status, and machine learning were combined to predict cytomegalovirus infection status. Genome-wide SNP genotypes for about 65% of the 666 donors were used in a later genetic analysis, which treated that subset as a discovery cohort. The aim of the study was to test whether cataloging public T cell receptors could identify signatures of past pathogen exposure. Alongside the repertoire data, information on donor age, sex, ethnicity and CMV serostatus was compiled. Typing coverage varied by locus: about 620-640 donors for A, B, C, DRB1 and DQB1; roughly 510 for DQA1; over 600 for DPA1; roughly 470 for DPB1. In an earlier analysis of 500 to 650 of the donors, high-throughput TCR beta sequencing was used to judge whether each TCR beta V gene segment behaved as functional or pseudogenic. Of the approximately 400 genotyped donors, approximately 83% fell in the genetic ancestry cluster associated with self-reported Caucasian donors. HLA typing included class I and class II loci at four-digit resolution. Rather than using new phenotypic data, the later analysis identified candidate immune exposures from TCR beta sequences and from how often those sequences occurred across donors.

In total, 600 or so healthy bone marrow donors made up the cohort. At the time of sampling, every cohort member was nominally healthy, though immune exposures that went unrecorded were likely present. The donor was CMV seropositive and was included in the group of 250 to 350 seropositive cohort members. Each donor provided a peripheral blood sample, and peripheral blood mononuclear cells were used for TCR beta sequencing. Genomic DNA was extracted from the blood cell samples with the Qiagen DNeasy Blood Extraction Kit. Looking up the germline V gene yields CDR1 SNHLY and CDR2 FYNNEI. From its cysteine to its phenylalanine, the CDR3 spans 15 amino acids. Only the CDR3 DNA stays, 45 bases, in frame from base 1. Compared with germline, V lacks 6 bases and J lacks 5 bases; bases without a gene match: 9. Broader findings and caveats from the paper: Because HLA typing was missing for some donors at each locus, association tests included only the typed subset. A later analysis associated 16,951 TCR beta sequences with specific HLA alleles at a false discovery rate of 0.05. Roughly uniform sequencing depth across donors was assumed in presence/absence analyses, although this assumption may not hold. A few of the identified cytomegalovirus-associated TCR beta chains were confirmed in vitro to be specific for cytomegalovirus antigens. According to a later genetic analysis, donors in an Asian-associated ancestry cluster had fewer N-insertions in productive TCRs than the roughly 670-donor mean. While some public TCRs were present in many individuals, most TCR sequences turned up only very rarely across donors. The study listed 164 TCR beta chains as associated with cytomegalovirus. The only immune exposure information available for the cohort was CMV serostatus. Linkage disequilibrium might explain the correlated functional status among segregating V segments, but an unknown experimental factor could not be excluded. A cluster of highly shared sequence variants was judged likely to be a technical artifact of the sequencing pipeline. When HLA alleles, especially DR and DQ, strongly co-occurred, attributing TCR associations to individual alleles was difficult. In both the original and validation cohorts, the classifier was reported to diagnose cytomegalovirus status with high specificity and sensitivity. A later genetic analysis associated a missense DCLRE1C variant with V-gene and J-gene trimming of TCR beta chains, and an independent cohort replicated the association. Some IMGT-functional V segments, including TRBV6-2 and TRBV6-3, could not be distinguished by the 87-base-pair reads and were therefore excluded. A later analysis found that most CMV-associated TCR beta chains appeared HLA-restricted, with HLA associations seemingly driven largely by CMV exposure. Because counts were too low, 15 to 20 rarely observed V segments, including chromosome 9 orphons, were excluded from the earlier analysis of some 540 of the donors. According to a later analysis, TCR association rates differed among HLA loci, with DRB1 alleles showing the most associated TCRs and HLA-C alleles showing the fewest. A later analysis reported that several top co-occurrence clusters appeared linked to parvovirus B19, influenza, CMV and Epstein-Barr virus. An earlier analysis of around 500 of the donors showed that most TCR beta V segments appeared in productive rearrangements either about 90% or about 30% of the time, which broadly matched IMGT annotations. A further reported finding was that TCR beta sequences accurately predicted the HLA-A and HLA-B alleles for most subjects in the first cohort. The authors suggested that the approach could potentially be generalized to other disease states and immunological phenotypes. A later analysis found that HLA-associated TCR beta chains were more clonally expanded and had lower generation probabilities than equally common non-associated chains. This cohort had only TCR beta chains sequenced, and the lack of alpha or paired-chain data limited which features could be detected.

The library was built by means of the immunoSEQ multiplex PCR assay. A mixture of 60 forward primers for TCR Vbeta segments and 13 reverse primers for TCR Jbeta segments was used in the multiplex PCR. The CDR3 region of rearranged TCR beta genes was amplified from genomic DNA with a multiplex PCR assay. The amplified TCR beta libraries were sequenced on the Illumina HiSeq System as 87-base-pair reads. The study's own analysis went as follows. Across the roughly 640 repertoires, a later analysis counted 75 million to 90 million unique TCR beta chains, some 11 million of which were shared by at least two donors. Raw reads were error-corrected and collapsed into unique sequences by a nearest-neighbor algorithm in which closely related sequences were merged to remove PCR and sequencing errors. Alignment of CDR3 sequences to IMGT reference sequences was used to assign V, D and J gene segments. For a sequence to be retained, a match of at least six nucleotides to both a V gene segment and a J gene segment was required. A rearrangement was called productive if the CDR3 had no stop codons and remained in frame with V and J, and every other rearrangement was called non-productive. CDR3 was defined by IMGT convention, running from the second conserved V-encoded cysteine to the conserved J-encoded phenylalanine. The earlier analysis of 500 to 650 of the donors excluded any sequence lacking an unambiguous match to a single V gene segment. An earlier analysis of 587 of the donors called V segments functional above 56.7% productive rearrangements and segregating when the between-donor standard deviation exceeded 5%. To diagnose cytomegalovirus status from the catalog of TCR beta chain sequences, a statistical classification framework was built. A later analysis assigned V and J genes by comparing TCR nucleotide sequences with IMGT/GENE-DB human TR gene sequences. In a later analysis, CDR3 sequences and most-parsimonious VDJ recombination scenarios were assigned using the TCRdist pipeline. A later analysis defined each TCR beta chain by its CDR3 amino acid sequence plus V-gene family, and excluded reads lacking a unique V-gene family. To address suspected cross-contamination and a sequencing artifact, a later analysis removed a few hundred highly shared, low-generation-probability nucleotide sequences. For each public chain, a later analysis derived a clonal expansion index from normalized ranks of inferred template counts within each repertoire. In a later analysis, generation probabilities were computed with a VDJ recombination model fitted to out-of-frame rearrangements, and the resulting probabilities were checked against IGoR. In a later analysis, TCR-TCR, TCR-HLA and TCR-CMV co-occurrence was scored with hypergeometric tests, and a repertoire-size bias correction was applied to TCR pairs. False discovery rates were estimated in a later analysis by permuting HLA or CMV assignments 20 times. In a later analysis, co-occurring TCRs were grouped with DBSCAN, and TCRdist sequence similarity was added when clustering was performed within HLA-allele-positive subsets. Repertoires with fewer than 30,000 or more than 120,000 public chains were left out of co-occurrence clustering, as were about 5 repertoires with anomalous nucleotide sharing. The table comes from immuneACCESS by way of TCRdb, which keeps in-frame sequences with V and J called. Part of the clones is missing from these tables; in studies checked, under half for an unresolved V gene and the rest for unknown reasons. V and J calls and clone size are copied from that table; D and trimming were computed from the DNA. For this sample the table gives about 120,000 clones, of which 65% to 80% were detected only once. Less than 3.5% of the sample is taken by the ten largest.

The clonotype comes from a woman aged 35 to 49 in good health and CMV-seropositive. The chain is made from TRBV2 and TRBJ2-2, with TRBD1 identical over 7 junction bases. The sequenced material came from PBMCs. The CDR3 reads CASSDGGQSTGELFF. The sequenced DNA is TGTGCCAGCAGCGATGGGGGACAGAGTACCGGGGAGCTGTTTTTT.